The 27 T cell receptor beta chains in this list originate from one sample, sequenced in a study of blood T cells in healthy people across ages. For the second PCR, which ran for about 7 to 12 cycles, a sample-barcoded 5' primer and a J-beta primer mix were used. TCRdb reprocessed the 5' RACE reads with MiXCR, giving one entry per CDR3 protein. This table has about 780,000 distinct CDR3 sequences, more than 35% appearing once. The sequencing sample was made of blood. Receptor source: an elderly man in good health.

There are a few counts of this clonotype. The CDR3 DNA follows: TGTGCCAGCAGCCAAGATAGGGCGACACAGGCCCAGTACTTC. Its protein is CASSQDRATQAQYF. The chain joins TRBV3-1 to TRBJ2-5; D is perhaps TRBD1 (5 bases). The CDR3 is 14 amino acids. Per germline, CDR1 LGHDT and CDR2 YNNKEL (reference sequence). V shed 0 bases and J shed 9 bases, with 14 bases lying between them.

The chain employs TRBV5-1 and TRBJ2-5, with 10 bases fitting TRBD2. This CDR3 comprises 16 residues. Unmatched junction bases numbered 18, after V lost 3 bases and J lost 13 bases. CDR1 and CDR2 from the germline V gene are SGHRS and YFSETQ. The DNA for the CDR3 is TGCGCCAGCAGCTCCACGGGGACTAGCGAAGGGCGGATCCCGTACTTC. This gives the protein CASSSTGTSEGRIPYF.

This rearrangement joins TRBV5-1 to TRBJ2-2; 11 nucleotides agree with TRBD1. The V gene end was trimmed by 4 bases and the J gene end by 1 base; junction bases not matched to a gene: 0. CDR1 and CDR2 (germline): SGHRS, YFSETQ. The CDR3 spans 15 residues. CDR3 loop: CASSGTGGNTGELFF. The CDR3 DNA reads as TGCGCCAGCAGCGGGACAGGGGGGAACACCGGGGAGCTGTTTTTT.

The CDR3, as DNA: TGCAGTGCCGAGGCAGATACGCAGTATTTT. It is translated as CSAEADTQYF. The V gene is TRBV20-1, the J gene TRBJ2-3; D call uncertain. This CDR3 spans 10 amino acids. CDR1 and CDR2 from the germline V gene are DFQATT and SNEGSKA (reference sequence). Trimming took off 6 bases at V and 4 bases at J, with 5 bases between the two ends.

The gene calls are TRBV6-1 and TRBJ2-1; unclear D gene. The J call may be in error: the DNA end matches TRBJ2-7 better. Per germline, CDR1 MNHNS and CDR2 SASEGT. This CDR3 contains 15 residues. This CDR3 reads CASSEDRDTYNEQYF. The CDR3 DNA is TGTGCCAGCAGTGAAGACCGAGACACCTACAATGAGCAGTACTTC.

There are a few counts of this clonotype. The chain carries TRBV20-1 and TRBJ2-1; 9 bases agree with TRBD2. V trimming: 5 bases; J trimming: 6 bases; junction bases outside the gene matches: 17. Germline V gives CDR1 DFQATT, CDR2 SNEGSKA (reference sequence). This CDR3 spans 17 amino acids. The CDR3 DNA reads as TGCAGTGCTGAGGGGGGAATCTCCGGACTAGCGCTCAATGAGCAGTTCTTC. Residues: CSAEGGISGLALNEQFF.

The V and J genes are TRBV18 and TRBJ2-3; possible D gene TRBD1, 6 bases. The CDR3 spans 16 residues. V was clipped by 3 bases and J by 0 bases, with 13 bases between them. Per germline, CDR1 KGHSH and CDR2 LQKENI. For the CDR3, the DNA is TGTGCCAGCTCACCGTACCGGGACACTAGCACAGATACGCAGTATTTT. Amino acid sequence: CASSPYRDTSTDTQYF.

A few counts support this clonotype. The chain is built from TRBV28 and TRBJ2-3; D remains unclear. This CDR3 has 18 amino acids. Trimming left V 2 bases short and J 2 bases short, with 20 bases between. Germline V gives CDR1 MDHEN, CDR2 SYDVKM. The CDR3 DNA reads TGTGCCAGCAGTTTACGGGCGGTAAATCCCACCACCACAGATACGCAGTATTTT. Translated, it gives CASSLRAVNPTTTDTQYF.

The CDR3 DNA follows: TGCGCCAGCAGCCCGACATCTTATAGCAATCAGCCCCAGCATTTT. Amino acids: CASSPTSYSNQPQHF. The V gene is TRBV5-1, the J gene TRBJ1-5, with D uncertain. The CDR3 loop spans 15 amino acids. V lost 4 bases to trimming and J lost 0 bases, with 11 bases between them. CDR1 is SGHRS and CDR2 is YFSETQ in the germline V gene.

The CDR3: CASSQSVSFQETQYF. The CDR3 DNA reads TGCGCCAGCAGCCAAAGTGTCAGCTTCCAAGAGACCCAGTACTTC. The V call is TRBV4-3, the J call TRBJ2-5; D is unclear. Trimming removed 2 bases at V and 1 base at J, with 11 bases between. In germline, CDR1 is LGHNA, CDR2 YSLEER. The CDR3 is 15 residues long.

This clonotype was seen repeatedly, ten times or more. This chain links TRBV7-2 with TRBJ2-5; D perhaps matches TRBD1 (5 bases). Germline loops: CDR1 SGHTA, CDR2 FQGNSA. V dropped 5 bases and J dropped 5 bases, with 15 bases sitting between them. The CDR3 extends over 14 amino acids. The CDR3 protein is CASSRTWQQETQYF. The CDR3 region has the DNA TGTGCCAGCAGCCGGACATGGCAACAGGAGACCCAGTACTTC. The full variable domain, with the rest looked up from reference TRBV7-2 and TRBJ2-5, is GAGVSQSPSNKVTEKGKDVELRCDPISGHTALYWYRQSLGQGLEFLIYFQGNSAPDKSGLPSDRFSAERTGGSVSTLTIQRTQQEDSAVYLCASSRTWQQETQYFGPGTRLLVL.

A few counts support this clonotype. The rearrangement joins TRBV20-1 to TRBJ2-7; 10 bases align to TRBD2. Germline V lookup: CDR1 DFQATT, CDR2 SNEGSKA (reference sequence). The CDR3 covers 14 residues. The junction had 9 bases not matched to a gene; V was cut back by 6 bases and J by 4 bases. CDR3 sequence: CSATRLAGRYEQYF. CDR3 bases: TGCAGTGCAACCCGACTAGCGGGTAGATACGAGCAGTACTTC.

The V call is TRBV29-1, the J call TRBJ1-2, with TRBD1 matching 9 bases. The CDR3 contains 11 residues. Trimming removed 7 bases from V and 6 bases from J; junction bases left unmatched: 3. In germline, CDR1 is SQVTM, CDR2 ANQGSEA. For the CDR3, the DNA is TGCAGCGGTGGGACAGGGAATGGCTACACCTTC. Translation gives CSGGTGNGYTF.

This clonotype was detected ten times or more. The V gene is TRBV5-1, the J gene TRBJ2-7; D might be TRBD1 or TRBD2, each matching 5 bases. The CDR3 is 18 amino acids. Germline V CDR1 and CDR2: SGHRS, YFSETQ. Trimming cost V 1 base and J 0 bases, with 20 bases left between them. The CDR3 loop reads CASSLQNSGTASSYEQYF. The CDR3 bases are TGCGCCAGCAGCTTGCAAAACTCCGGGACGGCGAGCTCCTACGAGCAGTACTTC. Based on the CDR3 plus reference TRBV5-1 and TRBJ2-7, the full variable domain is KAGVTQTPRYLIKTRGQQVTLSCSPISGHRSVSWYQQTPGQGLQFLFEYFSETQRNKGNFPGRFSGRQFSNSRSEMNVSTLELGDSALYLCASSLQNSGTASSYEQYFGPGTRLTVT.

The chain recombines TRBV10-3 with TRBJ1-1, with 7 nucleotides matching TRBD1. Germline V CDR1 and CDR2: ENHRY, SYGVKD. The CDR3 is 15 amino acids. V lost 3 bases to trimming and J lost 8 bases; unmatched junction nucleotides: 12. In nucleotides, the CDR3 is TGTGCCATCAGTGACCCGACGAGGACAGGAGGAGAAGCTTTCTTT. Translating it yields CAISDPTRTGGEAFF.

The V call is TRBV3-1, the J call TRBJ2-2; D unresolved. Germline CDR1 is LGHDT and CDR2 is YNNKEL (reference sequence). CDR3 length equals 16 residues. V gave up 1 base and J gave up 2 bases, with 11 bases separating them. The CDR3 loop is CASSQVDQINTGELFF. The CDR3 coding sequence is TGTGCCAGCAGCCAAGTAGACCAAATCAACACCGGGGAGCTGTTTTTT.

The chain couples TRBV7-8 to TRBJ2-7; 10 bases map to TRBD2. The CDR3 loop spans 15 amino acids. The germline V gene has CDR1 SGHVS and CDR2 FQNEAQ. After removal of 2 bases from V and 1 base from J, the junction contained 2 bases not matched to a gene. As DNA, the CDR3 is TGTGCCAGCAGCTTAAGCGGGAGGGGGTCCTACGAGCAGTACTTC. Translated: CASSLSGRGSYEQYF.

This clonotype has only a few counts. The chain employs TRBV27 and TRBJ1-6, with D perhaps matching TRBD1 (6 bases). Germline V lookup: CDR1 MNHEY, CDR2 SMNVEV (reference sequence). The CDR3 loop spans 15 amino acids. V was cut by 6 bases and J by 8 bases, with 17 bases left in between. The CDR3 DNA follows: TGTGCCAGCAGCCAAACCGGACAGCCTTATTCACCCCTCCACTTT. This translates into CASSQTGQPYSPLHF.

The J gene is TRBJ1-1, the V gene TRBV5-6, with TRBD1 matching over 7 bases. CDR1 is SGHDT, CDR2 YYEEEE, per germline. The CDR3 length is 14 residues. After removal of 4 bases from V and 7 bases from J, the junction contained 10 bases not matched to a gene. The DNA of the CDR3 is TGTGCCAGCAGCCTGGACAGGAACGAGCGTGAAGCTTTCTTT. Translation gives CASSLDRNEREAFF.

For this clonotype: One base away lies a much larger clone, so this may be a sequencing read error. The chain couples TRBV30 to TRBJ2-7; D perhaps matches TRBD1 (6 bases). Trimming left V 2 bases short and J 7 bases short, with 21 bases between. Germline V gene data show CDR1 as GTSNPN and CDR2 as SVGIG (reference sequence). The CDR3 runs 15 residues. In DNA form, the CDR3 reads TGTGCCTGGAGTACCCTCAGGGGATCAGGTAATGAGCAGTACTTC. As protein: CAWSTLRGSGNEQYF.

The genes are TRBV11-2 and TRBJ2-7; 7 bases fit TRBD2. In germline, CDR1 is SGHAT, CDR2 FQNNGV. V trimming: 10 bases; J trimming: 2 bases; junction bases outside the gene matches: 5. The CDR3 is 12 amino acids. CDR3 coding DNA: TGTGCCACGAGGGAGGGACCCTACGAGCAGTACTTC. This sequence encodes CATREGPYEQYF.

CDR3 protein: CASSLGRGPPNTEAFF. The CDR3 DNA follows: TGTGCCAGCAGTTTAGGGAGGGGACCGCCGAACACTGAAGCTTTCTTT. The chain couples TRBV27 to TRBJ1-1; the D gene is possibly TRBD1 (5 bases). Germline V CDR1 and CDR2: MNHEY, SMNVEV (reference sequence). The CDR3 extends over 16 amino acids. Deletions cut 2 bases from V and 1 base from J, with 14 bases between.

This rearrangement joins TRBV4-2 to TRBJ2-7; weak D call: TRBD1 (5 bases). Germline V lookup: CDR1 LGHNA, CDR2 YNFKEQ. The CDR3 sequence is 16 residues long. Deletions cut 0 bases from V and 1 base from J, with 13 bases between. CDR3 residues: CASSQEARVRSYEQYF. Written as DNA, the CDR3 is TGTGCCAGCAGCCAAGAGGCCAGGGTGCGTTCCTACGAGCAGTACTTC.

The J gene is TRBJ2-5, the V gene TRBV7-3, with 10 nucleotides matching TRBD2. The CDR3 covers 14 residues. V lost 5 bases and J lost 11; bases outside the gene matches: 11. From germline, CDR1 is SGHTA and CDR2 FQGTGA. CDR3 region: CASSKGLAEGEQYF. The CDR3 bases are TGTGCCAGCAGCAAAGGACTAGCGGAGGGTGAGCAGTACTTC.

V and J are TRBV12-3 or TRBV12-4 and TRBJ2-4; weak D call: TRBD2 (6 bases). The CDR3 totals 15 residues. Trimming removed 6 bases from V and 7 bases from J, with 19 bases in between. This CDR3 is CASSPPPSGRNIQYF. CDR3 DNA sequence: TGTGCCAGCAGCCCTCCTCCTTCAGGGAGGAACATTCAGTACTTC.

The chain couples TRBV21-1 to TRBJ2-7; the table's TRBD2 call for D was not verified on the DNA. TRBV21-1 is a listed pseudogene. This CDR3 contains 16 residues. In nucleotides, the CDR3 is TGTGCCAGCAGCCCGGGGTCTAGCGGGAGCAGCGACGAGCAGTACTTC. It translates to CASSPGSSGSSDEQYF.

CDR3 sequence: CASSLIGQRNTGELFF. The CDR3 DNA reads TGCGCCAGCAGCTTGATAGGGCAGCGGAACACCGGGGAGCTGTTTTTT. The rearrangement links TRBV5-1 to TRBJ2-2, with D unclear. Trimming shortened V by 1 base and J by 1 base, and 11 bases separated the two germline ends. CDR1 and CDR2 from the germline V gene are SGHRS and YFSETQ. The CDR3 runs to 16 residues.